Following are 15 T cell receptor beta chains from one sample sequenced in a study of blood T cells in healthy people across ages. PCR was performed a second time for about 7 to 12 cycles using a sample-barcoded 5' primer and a J-beta primer mix. TCRdb reanalysed the 5' RACE reads using MiXCR and keeps one entry per CDR3 protein. The table records roughly 1,800,000 distinct CDR3 sequences, about 49% of them present only once. Sequencing was done on a sample of blood. The source is a middle-aged woman in good health.

This clonotype was recorded only once. The rearrangement joins TRBV6-2 or TRBV6-3 to TRBJ2-3; 7 nucleotides agree with TRBD2. The CDR3 contains 15 residues. Germline CDR1 reads MNHEY; CDR2 reads SVGEGT. The trim removed 2 bases at V and 4 bases at J, leaving 6 bases unmatched. The chain's CDR3 is CASSYQGLVSDTQYF. CDR3 DNA sequence: TGTGCCAGCAGTTACCAAGGACTAGTGTCAGATACGCAGTATTTT.

The chain uses TRBV5-6 and TRBJ2-1; unclear D gene. V was clipped by 2 bases and J by 1 base, with 10 bases between them. The CDR3 extends over 15 amino acids. The germline gives CDR1 SGHDT, CDR2 YYEEEE. The CDR3 here is CASSFDKYSYNEQFF. The CDR3 DNA is TGTGCCAGCAGCTTTGACAAATATTCCTACAATGAGCAGTTCTTC.

This clonotype appeared once. This chain connects TRBV12-3 or TRBV12-4 to TRBJ2-5; 8 bases align to TRBD1. The CDR3 is made up of 16 amino acids. Germline trimming cut 3 bases from V and 11 bases from J; bases unmatched to any gene: 17. CDR3 amino acids: CASSFASGGAVNEQYF. The CDR3 bases are TGTGCCAGCAGTTTCGCCTCAGGGGGCGCCGTCAATGAGCAGTACTTC.

This clonotype occurred a few times. The V and J genes are TRBV7-3 and TRBJ2-1; 8 nucleotides line up with TRBD2. Unmatched junction bases numbered 7, after V lost 1 base and J lost 8 bases. CDR3 length: 15 amino acids. Germline V gives CDR1 SGHTA, CDR2 FQGTGA. In DNA form, the CDR3 reads TGTGCCAGCAGCTTAAGGGCCGCGGGGGGAGATGAGCAGTTCTTC. This sequence encodes CASSLRAAGGDEQFF.

The V call is TRBV9, the J call TRBJ2-3, with 16 bases that match TRBD2. The V and J ends lost 3 bases and 0 bases, in that order; junction bases with no gene match: 7. The length of the CDR3 is 19 residues. Germline V CDR1 and CDR2: SGDLS, YYNGEE. CDR3 coding DNA: TGTGCCAGCAGCGCTCCGGGACTAGCGGGGGGGGTTAGCACAGATACGCAGTATTTT. Translating it yields CASSAPGLAGGVSTDTQYF.

The chain employs TRBV6-6 and TRBJ2-3, with 7 bases fitting TRBD1. The V gene end was trimmed by 7 bases and the J gene end by 4 bases; junction bases not matched to a gene: 14. This CDR3 spans 16 amino acids. The V gene's germline CDR1 is MNHNY and CDR2 SVGAGI (reference sequence). The CDR3 protein is CASNRQGSGSADTQYF. In nucleotides, the CDR3 is TGTGCCAGCAATCGACAGGGTAGTGGGTCGGCAGATACGCAGTATTTT.

This chain connects TRBV29-1 to TRBJ1-4; 7 nucleotides align to TRBD1. The CDR3 is 13 residues long. CDR1 and CDR2 (germline): SQVTM, ANQGSEA. The J segment lost 8 bases and the V segment lost 7 bases, leaving 10 bases of the junction unmatched. CDR3 coding DNA: TGCAGCGCCAAGGACAGGACGGGGGAAAAACTGTTTTTT. Protein sequence: CSAKDRTGEKLFF.

The gene calls are TRBV14 and TRBJ2-5; 9 positions agree with TRBD1. With 2 bases clipped from V and 5 bases from J, the junction kept 6 bases outside the gene matches. Germline CDR1 SGHDN, CDR2 FVKESK. The CDR3 contains 15 residues. This CDR3 reads CASSQWTGDYETQYF. The CDR3 DNA sequence: TGTGCCAGCAGCCAATGGACAGGGGATTACGAGACCCAGTACTTC.

The J gene is TRBJ2-7, the V gene TRBV4-1; D not certain. This CDR3 is built from 13 residues. Trimming pared 3 bases from V and 3 bases from J, leaving 9 bases between. Germline V gene data show CDR1 as MGHRA and CDR2 as YSYEKL. The CDR3 coding sequence is TGCGCCAGCAGCCAGGGGTACGGCTACGAGCAGTACTTC. This gives the protein CASSQGYGYEQYF.

This clonotype was counted between two and nine times. The rearrangement links TRBV3-1 to TRBJ2-5; D gene uncertain. V shed 2 bases and J shed 1 base, with 11 bases lying between them. Germline values: CDR1 LGHDT, CDR2 YNNKEL (reference sequence). The CDR3 sequence is 15 residues long. DNA of the CDR3: TGTGCCAGCAGCCAATGGGGTGGTTCCCAAGAGACCCAGTACTTC. This sequence encodes CASSQWGGSQETQYF.

The DNA of the CDR3 is TGCGCCAGCAGCTTGAGCCTAGCGGGGGGATCATACACAGATACGCAGTATTTT. Translation gives CASSLSLAGGSYTDTQYF. This sequence joins TRBV5-1 and TRBJ2-3; 11 bases fit TRBD2. Germline trimming cut 1 base from V and 2 bases from J; bases unmatched to any gene: 9. This CDR3 is built from 18 residues. Germline CDR1 SGHRS, CDR2 YFSETQ.

The rearrangement uses TRBV18 and TRBJ1-1; TRBD1 aligns across 8 bases. The ends lost 6 bases at V and 6 bases at J; junction bases unmatched: 6. Germline V gene sequence: CDR1 KGHSH, CDR2 LQKENI. The CDR3 loop spans 13 amino acids. The CDR3 region has the DNA TGTGCCAGCTCCCCCGACAGGGGCGCTGAAGCTTTCTTT. Its translation is CASSPDRGAEAFF.

The genes are TRBV6-1 and TRBJ1-2; D possibly corresponds to TRBD1 (5 bases). Germline CDR1 reads MNHNS; CDR2 reads SASEGT. V gave up 1 base and J gave up 0 bases, with 9 bases separating them. The CDR3 loop spans 15 amino acids. This chain's CDR3 is CASSEGGVTNYGYTF. CDR3 DNA: TGTGCCAGCAGTGAAGGAGGGGTCACTAACTATGGCTACACCTTC.

This clonotype showed up just a few times. V usage is TRBV28 and J usage is TRBJ2-5; D is unresolved. V gave up 6 bases and J gave up 1 base, with 9 bases separating them. Germline V lookup: CDR1 MDHEN, CDR2 SYDVKM. The CDR3 covers 13 residues. CDR3 region: CASRDPRQETQYF. The CDR3 DNA reads TGTGCCAGCAGGGACCCCCGCCAAGAGACCCAGTACTTC. The variable domain in full, with the rest retrieved from reference TRBV28 and TRBJ2-5, is DVKVTQSSRYLVKRTGEKVFLECVQDMDHENMFWYRQDPGLGLRLIYFSYDVKMKEKGDIPEGYSVSREKKERFSLILESASTNQTSMYLCASRDPRQETQYFGPGTRLLVL.

The chain carries TRBV5-6 and TRBJ1-2; tentatively, D is TRBD1 (5 bases). The CDR3 consists of 15 residues. In germline, CDR1 is SGHDT, CDR2 YYEEEE. Trimming took 0 bases from V and 4 from J, leaving 13 bases between them. CDR3 region: CASSLGQTSAYGYTF. Here the CDR3 DNA reads TGTGCCAGCAGCTTGGGACAGACAAGTGCCTATGGCTACACCTTC.